The subject of this entry is one T cell receptor beta chain. The sample originates from a study of blood T cell repertoires in COVID-19. The germline V and J ends were trimmed by 6 bases and 7 bases, with 16 bases remaining between them. This CDR3 is 15 amino acids long. The germline V gene encodes CDR1 MNHEY and CDR2 SVGAGI. TCRdb's table, derived via immunoSEQ multiplex PCR, lists solely in-frame clones and lacks some. The sample holds about 200,000 clones, approximately 91% seen once. The sequenced sample consisted of peripheral blood. The rearrangement joins TRBV6-5 to TRBJ1-6; D is perhaps TRBD1 (5 bases). The TCR was taken from a man aged 50 or older with COVID-19, enrolled during active disease. CDR3 DNA: TGTGCCAGCAGACTCACCGGGACTGAGAATTCACCCCTCCACTTT. It specifies CASRLTGTENSPLHF.